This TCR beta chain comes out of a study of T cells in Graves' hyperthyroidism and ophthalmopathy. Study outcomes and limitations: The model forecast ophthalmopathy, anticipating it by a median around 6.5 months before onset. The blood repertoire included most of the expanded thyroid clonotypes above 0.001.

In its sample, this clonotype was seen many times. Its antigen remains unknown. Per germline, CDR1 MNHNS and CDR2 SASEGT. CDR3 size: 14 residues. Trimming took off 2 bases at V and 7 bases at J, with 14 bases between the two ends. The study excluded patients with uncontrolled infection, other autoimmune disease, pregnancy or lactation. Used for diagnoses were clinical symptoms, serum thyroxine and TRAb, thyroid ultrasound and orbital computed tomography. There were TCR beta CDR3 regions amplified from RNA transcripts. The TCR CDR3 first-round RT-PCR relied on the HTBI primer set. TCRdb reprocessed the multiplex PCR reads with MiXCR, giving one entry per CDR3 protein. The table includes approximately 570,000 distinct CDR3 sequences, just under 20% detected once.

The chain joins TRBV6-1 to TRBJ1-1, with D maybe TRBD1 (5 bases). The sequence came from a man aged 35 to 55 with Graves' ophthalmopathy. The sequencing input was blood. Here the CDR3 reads CASSERRGRSEAFF. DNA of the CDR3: TGTGCCAGCAGTGAACGAAGGGGCCGGAGTGAAGCTTTCTTT.